This T cell receptor beta chain is drawn from a study of post-analysis software for immune sequencing data. Study at large: The study covered relapsing-remitting, secondary progressive and progressive-relapsing courses of multiple sclerosis. General study findings and limits: By F measure, samples from a shared preparation batch strongly co-clustered. Roughly five TRBV segments were more frequent in patients than controls; TRBV5-6, TRBV5-1 and TRBV20-1 belonged to this group. Diversity measured as normalized Chao1 was significantly lower in multiple sclerosis patients than in controls.

Incorporated into the TCR beta cDNA libraries were unique molecular identifiers, which served to reduce PCR and sequencing biases. It was from about 0.94 to 9.7 million T cells that some 470,000 cDNA molecules came. Each CDR3 protein gets one entry after TCRdb re-called the PCR reads with MiXCR. The repertoire consists of roughly 700,000 distinct CDR3 sequences, with 25% to 30% occurring once and the leading ten covering around 0.56%. A remark on this clonotype: Antigen unknown.

V lost 1 base, J lost 0 bases, and 6 bases lay in between. The CDR3 is 15 amino acids. Germline values: CDR1 SEHNR, CDR2 FQNEAQ (reference sequence). Material for sequencing was blood. The origin of this receptor is a girl aged 10 to 17 with multiple sclerosis. This sequence joins TRBV7-9 and TRBJ2-2; D uncertain. This CDR3 reads CASSLGQANTGELFF. CDR3 nucleotides: TGTGCCAGCAGCTTAGGTCAGGCGAACACCGGGGAGCTGTTTTTT.